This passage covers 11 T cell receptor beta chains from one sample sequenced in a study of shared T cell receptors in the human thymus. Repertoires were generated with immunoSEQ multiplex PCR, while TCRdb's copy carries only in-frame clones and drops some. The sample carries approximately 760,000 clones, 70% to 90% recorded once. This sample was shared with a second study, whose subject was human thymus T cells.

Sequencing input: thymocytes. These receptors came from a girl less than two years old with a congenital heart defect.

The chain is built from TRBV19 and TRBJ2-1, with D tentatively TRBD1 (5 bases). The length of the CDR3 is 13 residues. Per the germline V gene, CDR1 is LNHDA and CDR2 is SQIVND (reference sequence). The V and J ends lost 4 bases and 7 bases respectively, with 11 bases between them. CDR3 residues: CASSRGRANEQFF. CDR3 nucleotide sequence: TGTGCCAGTAGTAGGGGCCGGGCGAATGAGCAGTTCTTC.

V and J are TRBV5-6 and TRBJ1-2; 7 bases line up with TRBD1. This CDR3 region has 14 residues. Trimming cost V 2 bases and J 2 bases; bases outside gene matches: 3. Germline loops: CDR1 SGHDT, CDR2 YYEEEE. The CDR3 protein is CASSLGGRNYGYTF. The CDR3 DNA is TGTGCCAGCAGCTTAGGGGGCAGGAACTATGGCTACACCTTC.

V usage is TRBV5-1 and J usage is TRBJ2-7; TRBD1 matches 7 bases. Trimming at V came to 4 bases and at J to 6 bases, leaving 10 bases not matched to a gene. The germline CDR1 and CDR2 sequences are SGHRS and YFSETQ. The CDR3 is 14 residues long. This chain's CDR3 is CASSPGTASLEQYF. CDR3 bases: TGCGCCAGCAGCCCCGGGACAGCCTCTCTCGAGCAGTACTTC.

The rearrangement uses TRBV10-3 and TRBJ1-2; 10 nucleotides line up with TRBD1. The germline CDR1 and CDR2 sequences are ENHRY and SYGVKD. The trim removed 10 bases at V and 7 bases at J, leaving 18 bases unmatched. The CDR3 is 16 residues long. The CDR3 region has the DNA TGTGCCACCATTTCTAGGGAGGGACAGGGGATGGGTGGCTACACCTTC. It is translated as CATISREGQGMGGYTF.

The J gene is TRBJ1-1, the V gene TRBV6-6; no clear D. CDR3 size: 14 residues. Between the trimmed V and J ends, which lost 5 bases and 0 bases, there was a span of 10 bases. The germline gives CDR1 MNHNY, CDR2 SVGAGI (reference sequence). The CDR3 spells CASSVRTLNTEAFF. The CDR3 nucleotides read TGTGCCAGCAGTGTCAGGACTTTGAACACTGAAGCTTTCTTT.

CDR3 nucleotide sequence: TGCGCCAGCAGCCCCCGGGGGGGAGATGAGCAGTTCTTC. This gives the protein CASSPRGGDEQFF. V and J are TRBV4-3 and TRBJ2-1; 8 positions agree with TRBD2. Germline CDR1 LGHNA, CDR2 YSLEER. Unmatched junction bases numbered 4, after V lost 4 bases and J lost 8 bases. The CDR3 runs 13 residues.

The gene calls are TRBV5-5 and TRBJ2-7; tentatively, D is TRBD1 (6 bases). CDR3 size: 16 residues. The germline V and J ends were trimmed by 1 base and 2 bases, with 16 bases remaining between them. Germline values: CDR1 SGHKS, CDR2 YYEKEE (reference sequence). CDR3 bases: TGTGCCAGCAGCTTGTTTCTGGGGGACACCGCCTACGAGCAGTACTTC. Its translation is CASSLFLGDTAYEQYF.

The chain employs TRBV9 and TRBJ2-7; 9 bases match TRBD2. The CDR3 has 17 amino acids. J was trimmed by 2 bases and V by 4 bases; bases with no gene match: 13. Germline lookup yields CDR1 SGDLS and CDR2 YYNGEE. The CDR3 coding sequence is TGTGCCAGCAGCTCCCGCTTAGCGGGGGAGTCCCCCTACGAGCAGTACTTC. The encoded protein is CASSSRLAGESPYEQYF.

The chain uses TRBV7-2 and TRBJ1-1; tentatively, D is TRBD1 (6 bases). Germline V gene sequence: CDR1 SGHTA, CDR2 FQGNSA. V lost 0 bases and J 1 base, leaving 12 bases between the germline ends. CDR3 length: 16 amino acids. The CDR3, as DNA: TGTGCCAGCAGCTTAGCACCGGGACATTCGAACACTGAAGCTTTCTTT. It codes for CASSLAPGHSNTEAFF.

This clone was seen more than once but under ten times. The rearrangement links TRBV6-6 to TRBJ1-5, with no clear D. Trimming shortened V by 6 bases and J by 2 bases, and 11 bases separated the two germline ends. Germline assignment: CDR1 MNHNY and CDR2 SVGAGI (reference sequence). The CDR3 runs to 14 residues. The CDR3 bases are TGTGCCAGCAGGAACTCAACAGGCAATCAGCCCCAGCATTTT. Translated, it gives CASRNSTGNQPQHF.

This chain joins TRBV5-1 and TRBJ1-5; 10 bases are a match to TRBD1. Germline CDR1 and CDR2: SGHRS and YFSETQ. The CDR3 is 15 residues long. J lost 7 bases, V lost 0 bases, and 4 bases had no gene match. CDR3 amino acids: CASSLGDRGVQPQHF. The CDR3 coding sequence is TGCGCCAGCAGCTTGGGGGACAGGGGCGTGCAGCCCCAGCATTTT.